These 32 T cell receptor beta chains came from one sample sequenced in a study of T-cell memory formation after mild COVID-19. From the 5' RACE reads, TCRdb called clonotypes with MiXCR, one entry per CDR3 protein. The sample shows about 82,000 distinct CDR3 sequences, about 13% of them seen only once. Sample: PBMCs or a T cell subset sorted from them (not recorded which). The receptors originated from a man aged 18 to 29 who had mild COVID-19 (a few samples of this study predate the infection). Cell type and time point are not known.

The table lists this clonotype with a few counts. The chain joins TRBV7-6 to TRBJ2-3, with 7 bases lining up with TRBD1. CDR1 is SGHVS, CDR2 FNYEAQ, per germline. This CDR3 contains 15 residues. The ends lost 3 bases at V and 2 bases at J; junction bases unmatched: 5. CDR3 protein: CASSLWGQPTDTQYF. For the CDR3, the DNA is TGTGCCAGCAGCTTGTGGGGACAGCCCACAGATACGCAGTATTTT.

The chain carries TRBV23-1 and TRBJ1-5; D not resolved. TRBV23-1 qualifies as an ORF whose function is uncertain. This CDR3 has 13 amino acids. Deletions cut 4 bases from V and 4 bases from J, with 8 bases between. CDR3 in DNA: TGCGCCAGCAGTCTGGCAGCTAATCAGCCCCAGCATTTT. This sequence encodes CASSLAANQPQHF.

The V gene is TRBV12-3 or TRBV12-4, the J gene TRBJ2-3, with 7 bases matching TRBD2. The length of the CDR3 is 14 residues. The ends lost 5 bases at V and 5 bases at J; junction bases unmatched: 7. DNA of the CDR3: TGTGCCAGCAGTCCCGGGACTATGGGAGATACGCAGTATTTT. This codes for CASSPGTMGDTQYF.

The CDR3 loop reads CASSGFSYNSPLHF. CDR3 in DNA: TGTGCCAGCAGCGGATTCTCCTATAATTCACCCCTCCACTTT. This rearrangement joins TRBV5-8 to TRBJ1-6; D gene unclear. V gave up 4 bases and J gave up 0 bases, with 5 bases separating them. Germline V lookup: CDR1 SGHTS, CDR2 YDEGEE. This CDR3 has 14 residues.

The chain couples TRBV20-1 to TRBJ2-3; D might be TRBD1 or TRBD2, each matching 5 bases. V was shortened by 4 bases and J by 6 bases, with 17 bases between the two germline ends. The CDR3 consists of 14 residues. CDR1 and CDR2 (germline): DFQATT, SNEGSKA (reference sequence). The CDR3 here is CSAKRGFGQDTQYF. CDR3 DNA sequence: TGCAGTGCTAAACGGGGCTTTGGGCAGGATACGCAGTATTTT.

This chain connects TRBV4-1 to TRBJ2-3, with D tentatively TRBD2 (6 bases). The V end lost 4 bases, the J end lost 4 bases, and 9 bases lay between the germline ends. The CDR3 contains 13 residues. Looked up from germline, CDR1 is MGHRA and CDR2 is YSYEKL. The CDR3 here is CASSRTMSDTQYF. The CDR3 bases are TGCGCCAGCAGCCGGACTATGTCAGATACGCAGTATTTT.

The table lists this clonotype with many counts. The chain has TRBV24-1 and TRBJ2-1; 8 positions match TRBD1. V gave up 3 bases and J gave up 8 bases; unmatched junction bases: 5. This CDR3 contains 14 residues. Germline V gives CDR1 KGHDR, CDR2 SFDVKD. CDR3 bases: TGTGCCACCAGTGATCCCGGGACAGGAGATGAGCAGTTCTTC. Its protein is CATSDPGTGDEQFF.

The chain uses TRBV2 and TRBJ2-1; TRBD2 matches at 10 bases. The CDR3 length is 16 residues. CDR1 and CDR2 from the germline V gene are SNHLY and FYNNEI. Trimming at V came to 5 bases and at J to 2 bases, leaving 6 bases not matched to a gene. Written as DNA, the CDR3 is TGTGCCAGCAGTAACAAAGGGACTAGCGCCTACAATGAGCAGTTCTTC. It is translated as CASSNKGTSAYNEQFF.

The J gene is TRBJ1-5, the V gene TRBV12-3 or TRBV12-4, with unresolved D. V dropped 0 bases and J dropped 3 bases, with 12 bases sitting between them. This CDR3 comprises 16 residues. The CDR3 sequence is CASSLAPPGSNQPQHF. The DNA for the CDR3 is TGTGCCAGCAGTTTAGCGCCTCCGGGATCCAATCAGCCCCAGCATTTT.

There are a few counts of this clonotype. The V gene is TRBV28, the J gene TRBJ2-5; D is unresolved. The CDR3 extends over 17 amino acids. The germline V gene has CDR1 MDHEN and CDR2 SYDVKM. Trimming took 2 bases from V and 0 from J, leaving 16 bases between them. CDR3 protein: CASSLRAALTNQETQYF. The DNA for the CDR3 is TGTGCCAGCAGTTTACGGGCAGCCCTTACAAACCAAGAGACCCAGTACTTC.

The rearrangement links TRBV7-9 to TRBJ1-5; tentative D call: TRBD1 (6 bases). The CDR3 loop spans 14 amino acids. V lost 4 bases, J lost 3 bases, and 10 bases lay in between. CDR1 SEHNR and CDR2 FQNEAQ come from the germline V gene (reference sequence). This CDR3 reads CASSSGQYNQPQHF. CDR3 coding DNA: TGTGCCAGCAGCTCAGGACAGTACAATCAGCCCCAGCATTTT. The full variable domain, with the rest looked up from reference TRBV7-9 and TRBJ1-5, is DTGVSQNPRHKITKRGQNVTFRCDPISEHNRLYWYRQTLGQGPEFLTYFQNEAQLEKSRLLSDRFSAERPKGSFSTLEIQRTEQGDSAMYLCASSSGQYNQPQHFGDGTRLSIL.

This clonotype was counted between two and nine times. V is TRBV6-5 and J is TRBJ2-7; 8 bases align to TRBD1. The CDR3 runs 13 residues. From germline, CDR1 is MNHEY and CDR2 SVGAGI. V shed 4 bases, J shed 7 bases, and the junction held 6 bases outside the gene matches. CDR3 DNA: TGTGCCAGCAGTTCCAGGGGGCTAGAAGAGCAGTACTTC. This encodes CASSSRGLEEQYF.

This clonotype was seen more than once but under ten times. The chain uses TRBV6-6 and TRBJ2-3; D may be TRBD2 (7 bases). This CDR3 is 16 amino acids long. CDR1 and CDR2 from the germline V gene are MNHNY and SVGAGI (reference sequence). V was trimmed by 2 bases and J by 1 base, leaving 13 bases between them. The CDR3 loop reads CASSYGGGGGTDTQYF. In nucleotides, the CDR3 is TGTGCCAGCAGTTACGGGGGAGGGGGGGGCACAGATACGCAGTATTTT.

The sample holds many counts of this clonotype. The chain joins TRBV5-5 to TRBJ2-7; D assignment may be TRBD1 or TRBD2 (5 bases each). The CDR3 consists of 15 residues. The germline CDR1 and CDR2 sequences are SGHKS and YYEKEE (reference sequence). V dropped 4 bases and J dropped 7 bases, with 21 bases sitting between them. The DNA for the CDR3 is TGTGCCAGCAGCCCCCTACCGGGACCAATAAGGGAGCAGTACGTC. Protein sequence: CASSPLPGPIREQYV.

This clonotype was found a few times. The chain is built from TRBV4-2 and TRBJ2-3, with D unclear. Germline assignment: CDR1 LGHNA and CDR2 YNFKEQ. V was shortened by 0 bases and J by 2 bases, with 6 bases between the two germline ends. The CDR3 length is 14 residues. The CDR3 nucleotides read TGTGCCAGCAGCCAAGAAGGAGCCACAGATACGCAGTATTTT. Its protein product is CASSQEGATDTQYF.

The rearrangement joins TRBV25-1 to TRBJ1-5, with D unclear. This CDR3 contains 16 residues. Germline V gene lookup returns CDR1 MGHDK and CDR2 SYGVNS. V lost 3 bases to trimming and J lost 0 bases, with 12 bases between them. The CDR3 DNA sequence: TGTGCCAGCAGTGACACTCTAGGTTATAGCAATCAGCCCCAGCATTTT. Translated, it gives CASSDTLGYSNQPQHF.

This clonotype occurred many times. CDR3 protein: CASSLVQGNQPQHF. The CDR3 DNA sequence: TGCGCCAGCAGCTTGGTACAGGGAAATCAGCCCCAGCATTTT. The chain is built from TRBV5-1 and TRBJ1-5, with D perhaps TRBD1 (6 bases). V shed 0 bases and J shed 4 bases, with 8 bases lying between them. This CDR3 has 14 residues. Per the germline V gene, CDR1 is SGHRS and CDR2 is YFSETQ.

A few counts support this clonotype. The genes are TRBV7-9 and TRBJ2-1; D might be TRBD1 (5 bases). V gave up 5 bases and J gave up 9 bases, with 11 bases separating them. The CDR3 runs to 12 residues. The germline gives CDR1 SEHNR, CDR2 FQNEAQ (reference sequence). The CDR3 sequence is CASSSAGREQFF. CDR3 DNA: TGTGCCAGCAGCAGCGCAGGGCGTGAGCAGTTCTTC.

The V gene is TRBV4-3, the J gene TRBJ2-5, with 11 bases lining up with TRBD2. CDR3 length equals 19 residues. Germline CDR1 is LGHNA and CDR2 is YSLEER. After removal of 0 bases from V and 1 base from J, the junction contained 10 bases not matched to a gene. The CDR3 DNA follows: TGCGCCAGCAGCCAAGAGTATCGGCTAGCGGGGGGATTCCAAGAGACCCAGTACTTC. This gives the protein CASSQEYRLAGGFQETQYF.

This clonotype was picked up many times. The chain has TRBV5-1 and TRBJ2-7; 11 bases fit TRBD2. CDR3 length: 17 amino acids. Germline V gene lookup returns CDR1 SGHRS and CDR2 YFSETQ. Germline trimming cut 0 bases from V and 0 bases from J; bases unmatched to any gene: 5. CDR3 protein: CASSLDPLAGGSYEQYF. The CDR3 nucleotides are TGCGCCAGCAGCTTGGATCCCCTAGCGGGGGGCTCCTACGAGCAGTACTTC.

J is TRBJ2-1 and V is TRBV5-6, with 9 bases lining up with TRBD1. This CDR3 is built from 14 residues. The germline V gene encodes CDR1 SGHDT and CDR2 YYEEEE. J gave up 10 bases and V 5 bases, and 10 bases lay outside the gene matches. The CDR3 here is CASRDGQGIREQFF. The CDR3 region has the DNA TGTGCCAGCAGGGACGGACAGGGGATCAGGGAGCAGTTCTTC.

The gene calls are TRBV10-3 and TRBJ1-2; possible D gene TRBD1, 5 bases. This CDR3 contains 16 residues. The V gene's germline CDR1 is ENHRY and CDR2 SYGVKD. V was cut by 10 bases and J by 6 bases, with 27 bases left in between. CDR3 sequence (DNA): TGTGCCACGGGGCAGCTTAGACAGCGAGGTCGTGATGGCTACACCTTC. Its protein is CATGQLRQRGRDGYTF.

This clonotype was seen at least ten times. The rearrangement links TRBV12-3 or TRBV12-4 to TRBJ2-5, with TRBD1 as a possible D gene (5 bases). V shed 3 bases and J shed 1 base, with 12 bases lying between them. This CDR3 contains 15 residues. The chain's CDR3 is CASSLGLRAQETQYF. Written as DNA, the CDR3 is TGTGCCAGCAGTTTGGGCCTCAGGGCCCAAGAGACCCAGTACTTC.

This clonotype was seen only a few times. For the CDR3, the DNA is TGTGCCAGCAGTTTTTCTGCGTTTGGGTCCTACAATGAGCAGTTCTTC. The encoded protein is CASSFSAFGSYNEQFF. This sequence joins TRBV12-3 or TRBV12-4 and TRBJ2-1; no firm D call. CDR3 length: 16 residues. V gave up 3 bases and J gave up 1 base, with 13 bases separating them.

This clonotype was counted a few times. V gene TRBV4-3 combines with J gene TRBJ2-2; 10 nucleotides agree with TRBD2. The J segment lost 4 bases and the V segment lost 2 bases, leaving 7 bases of the junction unmatched. This CDR3 has 17 residues. Germline assignment: CDR1 LGHNA and CDR2 YSLEER. The CDR3 region is CASSQQAGGRRTGELFF. CDR3 sequence (DNA): TGCGCCAGCAGCCAACAAGCGGGGGGGCGACGCACCGGGGAGCTGTTTTTT.

This clonotype was counted a few times. This rearrangement joins TRBV2 to TRBJ2-6, with 8 bases identical to TRBD1. J was trimmed by 4 bases and V by 9 bases; bases with no gene match: 2. Germline values: CDR1 SNHLY, CDR2 FYNNEI. CDR3 length: 13 amino acids. CDR3 DNA sequence: TGTGCCAGACAGGGGGGCGGGGCCAACGTCCTGACTTTC. Translating gives CARQGGGANVLTF. Looking up the rest from reference TRBV2 and TRBJ2-6 gives the full variable domain: EPEVTQTPSHQVTQMGQEVILRCVPISNHLYFYWYRQILGQKVEFLVSFYNNEISEKSEIFDDQFSVERPDGSNFTLKIRSTKLEDSAMYFCARQGGGANVLTFGAGSRLTVL.

This chain joins TRBV21-1 and TRBJ1-2; the table's D call of TRBD1 was not tested on the DNA. TRBV21-1 is assigned pseudogene status. The CDR3 sequence is 13 residues long. The CDR3 coding sequence is TGTGCCAGCGATGGGACGTTTAACTATGGCTACACCTTC. It is translated as CASDGTFNYGYTF.

This clonotype occurred a few times. J is TRBJ2-7 and V is TRBV27; 9 nucleotides agree with TRBD1. CDR3 size: 15 residues. V gave up 5 bases and J gave up 3 bases; unmatched junction bases: 8. In germline, CDR1 is MNHEY, CDR2 SMNVEV (reference sequence). CDR3 DNA: TGTGCCAGCAGTGCCCCCGGGACAGGGAACTACGAGCAGTACTTC. Translating it yields CASSAPGTGNYEQYF.

J is TRBJ1-1 and V is TRBV7-9; no clear D gene. The CDR3 consists of 15 residues. Deletions cut 1 base from V and 0 bases from J, with 9 bases between. Per the germline V gene, CDR1 is SEHNR and CDR2 is FQNEAQ (reference sequence). The CDR3 loop reads CASSLDRFMNTEAFF. As DNA, the CDR3 is TGTGCCAGCAGCTTAGATAGATTCATGAACACTGAAGCTTTCTTT. Filled out from reference TRBV7-9 and TRBJ1-1, the complete variable domain reads DTGVSQNPRHKITKRGQNVTFRCDPISEHNRLYWYRQTLGQGPEFLTYFQNEAQLEKSRLLSDRFSAERPKGSFSTLEIQRTEQGDSAMYLCASSLDRFMNTEAFFGQGTRLTVV.

This chain connects TRBV11-2 to TRBJ1-2; 9 positions agree with TRBD1. The germline gives CDR1 SGHAT, CDR2 FQNNGV. The CDR3 has 14 amino acids. The trim removed 7 bases at V and 5 bases at J, leaving 8 bases unmatched. The CDR3: CASTVGQGGYGYTF. The CDR3 nucleotides read TGTGCCAGCACCGTGGGACAGGGAGGTTATGGCTACACCTTC.

This clonotype was observed a few times. The chain couples TRBV4-1 to TRBJ2-7, with D unclear. The CDR3 has 15 amino acids. Germline V lookup: CDR1 MGHRA, CDR2 YSYEKL. V lost 2 bases, J lost 0 bases, and 11 bases lay in between. The CDR3 reads CASSQTFGSSYEQYF. The CDR3 DNA is TGCGCCAGCAGCCAAACTTTTGGCAGCTCCTACGAGCAGTACTTC.

Ten or more counts support this clonotype. This chain connects TRBV20-1 to TRBJ2-3, with D unclear. The germline gives CDR1 DFQATT, CDR2 SNEGSKA (reference sequence). CDR3 size: 10 residues. V shed 6 bases and J shed 2 bases, with 3 bases lying between them. In DNA, the CDR3 is TGCAGTGCCATCACAGATACGCAGTATTTT. Protein: CSAITDTQYF.